The clone carrying this T cell receptor (beta chain) has at least ten counts. Its target is unknown. TCRdb recomputed calls from the 5' RACE reads with MiXCR, one row per CDR3 protein. The table lists 410,000 or so distinct CDR3 sequences, 20% to 25% of them singletons, with around 13% in the top ten. This CDR3 has 15 residues. CDR1 is SGDLS, CDR2 YYNGEE, per germline. The trim removed 4 bases at V and 4 bases at J, leaving 3 bases unmatched. This sample was included in a study of T-cell memory formation after mild COVID-19. Findings and limits, study-wide: The finding that pre-infection memory included some responding clones suggested that cross-reactive memory joined.

The chain carries TRBV9 and TRBJ2-6; 9 bases match TRBD1. The TCR was taken from an adult woman who had mild COVID-19 (a few samples of this study predate the infection). Cell type and time point are not known. The sample comprised PBMCs or a T cell subset sorted from them (not recorded which). CDR3 residues: CASSLQGAGANVLTF. CDR3 nucleotide sequence: TGTGCCAGCAGCCTACAGGGGGCCGGGGCCAACGTCCTGACTTTC.